The 13 T cell receptor beta chains in this list originate from one sample, sequenced in a study of blood T cells in healthy people across ages. A second 7 to 11 cycle PCR used barcoded and J-beta primers. TCRdb used MiXCR to reprocess the 5' RACE reads, holding one entry per CDR3 protein. Of roughly 1.5 million distinct CDR3 sequences in the sample, 35% to 45% were seen once. Sequenced input: blood. These receptors came from a woman aged 18-29 years in good health.

The chain combines TRBV29-1 with TRBJ1-6; D possibly corresponds to TRBD1 (5 bases). The CDR3 spans 13 residues. V was clipped by 4 bases and J by 2 bases, with 6 bases between them. Germline V CDR1 and CDR2: SQVTM, ANQGSEA. DNA of the CDR3: TGCAGCGTTGCACAGGCCTATAATTCACCCCTCCACTTT. Its translation is CSVAQAYNSPLHF.

The chain links TRBV18 to TRBJ1-1, with D possibly TRBD1 on 5 matching bases. Germline V CDR1 and CDR2: KGHSH, LQKENI. V lost 9 bases and J lost 2, with 13 bases in between. The CDR3 covers 13 residues. CDR3 in DNA: TGTGCCAGTTTGGGGCAGGACAACACTGAAGCTTTCTTT. Residues: CASLGQDNTEAFF.

This clonotype occurred once. The chain uses TRBV9 and TRBJ1-2; TRBD1 matches 10 bases. CDR3 length: 15 residues. CDR1 is SGDLS, CDR2 YYNGEE, per germline. V gave up 4 bases and J gave up 6 bases; unmatched junction bases: 9. CDR3 sequence reads: CASSFRGQGNHGYTF. The CDR3 nucleotides are TGTGCCAGCAGCTTCAGGGGACAGGGGAATCATGGCTACACCTTC.

V is TRBV13 and J is TRBJ1-4, with D unclear. Trimming shortened V by 1 base and J by 7 bases, and 7 bases separated the two germline ends. CDR1 is PRHDT and CDR2 is FYEKMQ in the germline V gene (reference sequence). The CDR3 is 13 residues long. The CDR3 DNA sequence: TGTGCCAGCAGCTTAGTTTGGTCTGAAAAACTGTTTTTT. Its protein is CASSLVWSEKLFF.

J is TRBJ2-1 and V is TRBV27; 8 bases agree with TRBD2. Per germline, CDR1 MNHEY and CDR2 SMNVEV (reference sequence). This CDR3 has 15 amino acids. With V trimmed by 3 bases and J by 4 bases, 5 bases remained unmatched. The CDR3 loop reads CASSLELADYNEQFF. CDR3 DNA sequence: TGTGCCAGCAGTTTGGAACTAGCGGATTACAATGAGCAGTTCTTC.

The chain uses TRBV7-6 and TRBJ2-3; perhaps TRBD2 as D (6 bases). Germline values: CDR1 SGHVS, CDR2 FNYEAQ. Trimming removed 5 bases at V and 3 bases at J, with 21 bases between. The CDR3 consists of 17 residues. CDR3 protein: CASSTPAGTELTDTQYF. CDR3 DNA sequence: TGTGCCAGCAGCACACCGGCCGGGACTGAGCTGACAGATACGCAGTATTTT.

This CDR3 is CASSETDQPQHF. CDR3 DNA: TGCGCCAGCAGTGAGACAGACCAGCCCCAGCATTTT. The genes are TRBV10-1 and TRBJ1-5; the D is unclear. Germline CDR1 WNHNN, CDR2 SYGVQD (reference sequence). The V gene lost 2 bases and the J gene lost 7 bases, with 6 bases spanning the gap. The CDR3 covers 12 residues.

The rearrangement links TRBV5-1 to TRBJ2-3, with unresolved D. The V and J ends lost 1 base and 4 bases respectively, with 13 bases between them. The CDR3 loop spans 15 amino acids. Germline CDR1 is SGHRS and CDR2 is YFSETQ. CDR3 in DNA: TGCGCCAGCAGCTTGTCTGGAGTTGGGGCAGATACGCAGTATTTT. It codes for CASSLSGVGADTQYF.

This chain uses TRBV20-1 with TRBJ2-3; TRBD2 aligns across 9 bases. Per germline, CDR1 DFQATT and CDR2 SNEGSKA (reference sequence). V trimming: 0 bases; J trimming: 4 bases; junction bases outside the gene matches: 5. This CDR3 has 15 amino acids. The CDR3 DNA is TGCAGTGCTAGAGACCGCGGGGGGGCCCCAGATACGCAGTATTTT. Residues: CSARDRGGAPDTQYF.

This clonotype was seen ten or more times. The rearrangement joins TRBV29-1 to TRBJ1-2, with D hard to call. CDR3 length: 9 amino acids. V lost 4 bases to trimming and J lost 6 bases, with 3 bases between them. Germline-derived CDR1 and CDR2 are SQVTM and ANQGSEA. Here the CDR3 reads CSVVDGYTF. The CDR3 DNA reads as TGCAGCGTTGTCGATGGCTACACCTTC. The whole variable domain, filled in from reference TRBV29-1 and TRBJ1-2, reads SAVISQKPSRDICQRGTSLTIQCQVDSQVTMMFWYRQQPGQSLTLIATANQGSEATYESGFVIDKFPISRPNLTFSTLTVSNMSPEDSSIYLCSVVDGYTFGSGTRLTVV.

A remark on this clonotype: Germline is not matched at one junction end, which may reflect a read error. The rearrangement joins TRBV14 to TRBJ2-6, with 8 bases identical to TRBD1. This CDR3 comprises 16 residues. Germline loops: CDR1 SGHDN, CDR2 FVKESK. The CDR3 DNA sequence: TGCGCCAGCAGGCGACAGGGGTTCGCTGGGGCCAACGTCCTGACTTTC. Its protein product is CASRRQGFAGANVLTF.

The table lists this clonotype with a few counts. The rearrangement uses TRBV7-9 and TRBJ1-4; TRBD1 matches at 7 bases. Germline V gene sequence: CDR1 SEHNR, CDR2 FQNEAQ (reference sequence). J gave up 8 bases and V 5 bases, and 11 bases lay outside the gene matches. CDR3 length equals 15 residues. CDR3 sequence: CASSHPTGALEKLFF. The CDR3 DNA is TGTGCCAGCAGCCACCCTACAGGGGCTCTAGAAAAACTGTTTTTT.

The V and J genes are TRBV7-6 and TRBJ2-3, with D unresolved. The CDR3 loop spans 14 amino acids. Per germline, CDR1 SGHVS and CDR2 FNYEAQ. V shed 4 bases and J shed 3 bases, with 11 bases lying between them. The chain's CDR3 is CASSSRAWTDTQYF. The CDR3 DNA is TGTGCCAGCAGCTCCCGGGCCTGGACAGATACGCAGTATTTT.